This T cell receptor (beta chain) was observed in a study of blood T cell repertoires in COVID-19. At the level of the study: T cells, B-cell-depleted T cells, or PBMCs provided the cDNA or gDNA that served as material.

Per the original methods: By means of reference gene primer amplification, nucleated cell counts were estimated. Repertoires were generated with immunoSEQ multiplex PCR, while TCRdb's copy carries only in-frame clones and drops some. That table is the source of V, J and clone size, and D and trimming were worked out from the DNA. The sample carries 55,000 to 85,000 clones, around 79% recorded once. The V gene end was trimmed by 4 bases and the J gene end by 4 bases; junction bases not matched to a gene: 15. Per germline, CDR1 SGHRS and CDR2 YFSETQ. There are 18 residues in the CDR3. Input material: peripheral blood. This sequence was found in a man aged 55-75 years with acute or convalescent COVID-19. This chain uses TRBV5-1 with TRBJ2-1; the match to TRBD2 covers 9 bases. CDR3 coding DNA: TGCGCCAGCAGCATTGAACCGGGACTAGCTACCCTTTACAATGAGCAGTTCTTC. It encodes CASSIEPGLATLYNEQFF.